Following are 5 T cell receptor beta chains from one sample sequenced in a study of cytomegalovirus exposure and HLA in healthy donors. The PCR used 60 Vbeta and 13 Jbeta primers. Repertoires were generated with immunoSEQ multiplex PCR, while TCRdb's copy carries only in-frame clones and drops some. Among 150,000 to 200,000 clones listed, around 80% were seen once. The specimen was PBMCs. Source of these receptors: a man in his late teens or twenties in good health and CMV-seropositive.

V usage is TRBV5-1 and J usage is TRBJ2-5; maybe TRBD2 (6 bases). The J call could be wrong; TRBJ2-7 is a better fit for the DNA end. Per germline, CDR1 SGHRS and CDR2 YFSETQ. This CDR3 is 15 amino acids long. CDR3 nucleotide sequence: TGCGCCAGCAGGTTGTCGGCAGGGAGGTCCTACGAGCAGTACTTC. Translated, it gives CASRLSAGRSYEQYF.

This rearrangement joins TRBV12-2 to TRBJ1-2. TRBV12-2 is deemed a pseudogene. The CDR3 is made up of 13 amino acids. The CDR3 here is CASRPGVNYGYTF. CDR3 nucleotides: TGTGCAAGTCGCCCCGGGGTAAACTATGGCTACACCTTC.

This rearrangement joins TRBV5-1 to TRBJ2-7; 11 bases agree with TRBD2. In germline, CDR1 is SGHRS, CDR2 YFSETQ. The CDR3 loop spans 16 amino acids. Trimming took 4 bases from V and 2 from J; bases not matched to a gene: 8. Written as DNA, the CDR3 is TGCGCCAGCAGCGAGGAGGGACTAGCGGATACCTACGAGCAGTACTTC. Protein: CASSEEGLADTYEQYF.

This rearrangement joins TRBV10-3 to TRBJ1-4; the match to TRBD1 covers 9 bases. This CDR3 is 12 amino acids long. V shed 10 bases, J shed 6 bases, and the junction held 3 bases outside the gene matches. Germline loops: CDR1 ENHRY, CDR2 SYGVKD. CDR3 amino acids: CATGTGHEKLFF. As DNA, the CDR3 is TGTGCCACCGGGACAGGGCATGAAAAACTGTTTTTT.

The chain employs TRBV6-5 and TRBJ2-1; 7 bases line up with TRBD1. V lost 3 bases and J lost 6; bases outside the gene matches: 5. The CDR3 is 14 residues long. Germline assignment: CDR1 MNHEY and CDR2 SVGAGI. Written as DNA, the CDR3 is TGTGCCAGCAGTTATGACAGGGTGGGCAATGAGCAGTTCTTC. Its translation: CASSYDRVGNEQFF.